What follows is one T cell receptor beta chain and its context. The antigen remains unidentified. V was shortened by 8 bases and J by 6 bases, with 15 bases between the two germline ends. Germline V CDR1 and CDR2: MRHNA, SNTAGT. This CDR3 contains 13 residues. This specimen comes from a study of shared clonotypes between healthy human individuals. Sorted-subset replicate PCR reactions were performed with roughly 200 ng DNA, corresponding to tens of thousands of T cell genomes. The repertoire was sequenced with immunoSEQ multiplex PCR; TCRdb's copy has only in-frame clones and lacks some. The sample yields over a million clones, roughly 96% seen once. Overall study results and limits: When compared with the clonotypes that were shared by all four sorted-subset donors, the non-shared clonotypes turned out to have lower generation probabilities.

Those who donated, Caucasian adults without exception, all lived in Nashville, Tennessee. A CD45RA+ naive subset and a CD45RA-negative memory subset were split from CD4+ cells. The chain links TRBV6-4 to TRBJ2-3, with TRBD2 as a possible D gene (6 bases). The sample consisted of naive CD4+ T cells sorted from blood. Described subset: CD45RA+ positively selected. The TCR originated in a man younger than 40 in good health. CDR3 in DNA: TGTGCCAGCTCCGGGAGTATCTGGGATACGCAGTATTTT. Encoded protein: CASSGSIWDTQYF.